This T cell receptor (beta chain) appears in the sequencing data of a study of vaccination and CD4 T cells after COVID-19. Noted treatment: roughly ten-day PBMC culture with coronavirus spike peptide pools or control peptides (ViraFEST assay). Comment on this clonotype: The antigen is not known.

Oncomine TCR Beta short-read sequencing was applied to DNA from cultured CD4+ T cells. TCRdb processed the PCR reads anew with MiXCR; each CDR3 protein has one entry. Of some 13,000 distinct CDR3 sequences in the sample, roughly three fifths were seen once. Trimming removed 0 bases at V and 1 base at J, with 9 bases between. The CDR3 has 14 amino acids. The germline CDR1 and CDR2 sequences are GTSNPN and SVGIG (reference sequence). The chain uses TRBV30 and TRBJ1-1, with D uncertain. The sequence was collected from a human donor who had recovered from COVID-19. The source material was CD4+ T cells from blood, cultured in vitro, sampled before SARS-CoV-2 vaccination. For the CDR3, the DNA is TGTGCCTGGAGTGTAGGACGGCAGAACACTGAAGCTTTCTTT. Its protein is CAWSVGRQNTEAFF. Filled out from reference TRBV30 and TRBJ1-1, the complete variable domain reads SQTIHQWPATLVQPVGSPLSLECTVEGTSNPNLYWYRQAAGRGLQLLFYSVGIGQISSEVPQNLSASRPQDRQFILSSKKLLLSDSGFYLCAWSVGRQNTEAFFGQGTRLTVV.